The clone carrying this T cell receptor (beta chain) appeared many times. Its antigen is undetermined. Construction of the TCR beta libraries employed iRepertoire HTBI primers in conjunction with Arm-PCR of CDR3 regions. TCRdb re-derived calls from the multiplex PCR reads in MiXCR, one entry per CDR3 protein. The repertoire has some 330,000 distinct CDR3 sequences, approximately 12% of them found once; the top ten carry over 15%. Time point here: newly diagnosed GD, antithyroid drugs for less than 3 months. Extracted PBMC RNA gave rise to the TCR library. Graves' disease was diagnosed by American Thyroid Association guidelines. The CDR3 is 10 residues long. Trimming removed 4 bases from V and 3 bases from J, with 0 bases in between. These data are taken from a study of regulatory T cells in long-lasting Graves disease. Study results and caveats: TCR diversity in persistent Graves' patients was below that of newly diagnosed ones.

This same sample was also part of a study on T cells in Graves' hyperthyroidism and ophthalmopathy. Turning to that study: Hyperthyroidism patients were newly diagnosed, had disease duration under 2 months, and were aged 18 to 65 years.

J is TRBJ1-1 and V is TRBV12-3 or TRBV12-4; D ambiguous. This receptor was obtained from a woman aged 18-29 years with Graves disease. The specimen comprised peripheral blood mononuclear cells (PBMCs), sampled at new diagnosis, from a patient treated with antithyroid drugs. CDR3 sequence: CASSYTEAFF. The CDR3, as DNA: TGTGCCAGCAGTTACACTGAAGCTTTCTTT.